The text below deals with one TCR beta chain. This entry belongs to a study of blood T cell repertoires in COVID-19. Study background: Samples taken during acute and convalescent COVID-19 were collected in the United States, Italy and Spain.

CDR3 length equals 13 residues. Germline V gene data show CDR1 as SGDLS and CDR2 as YYNGEE. The ends were cut back, 3 bases at V and 2 bases at J, with 5 bases in the middle. Per the original methods: Cell counts per sample came from amplifying reference gene primers. Sequencing used immunoSEQ multiplex PCR; TCRdb keeps in-frame clones, though not all of them. That table furnishes V, J and clone size, whereas the DNA furnished D and trimming. The sample shows approximately 60,000 clones, over 80% of them seen only once. Source material: peripheral blood. This sequence joins TRBV9 and TRBJ2-2; D ambiguous. The source is a woman of 80 years or more with acute or convalescent COVID-19. The CDR3 is CASSDPNTGELFF. The DNA of the CDR3 is TGTGCCAGCAGCGATCCTAACACCGGGGAGCTGTTTTTT.